This entry lists 23 T cell receptor beta chains sequenced from one sample in a study of yellow fever vaccine responses in identical twins. TCRdb independently ran MiXCR on the RT-PCR reads; one entry per CDR3 protein. The sample has more than 400 distinct CDR3 sequences, approximately 82% seen once. The starting material was T cells from blood (PBMCs), unsorted or a sorted subset (not recorded which), obtained before or after yellow fever vaccination (not recorded which). The receptors stem from a woman aged 18-35 years who received the yellow fever vaccine.

The J gene is TRBJ2-7, the V gene TRBV12-3 or TRBV12-4; TRBD2 matches at 7 bases. The CDR3 totals 13 residues. V trimming: 5 bases; J trimming: 6 bases; junction bases outside the gene matches: 7. The CDR3 reads CASSSGASGEQYF. The CDR3 nucleotides are TGTGCCAGCAGTAGCGGGGCGTCCGGCGAGCAGTACTTC.

J is TRBJ2-1 and V is TRBV5-1; unclear D gene. The CDR3 has 13 residues. Trimming removed 5 bases at V and 5 bases at J, with 11 bases between. CDR1 and CDR2 from the germline V gene are SGHRS and YFSETQ. CDR3 bases: TGCGCCAGCAGTGGTTTGAACGACAATGAGCAGTTCTTC. Translated, it gives CASSGLNDNEQFF. Combining the CDR3 with reference TRBV5-1 and TRBJ2-1 gives the whole variable domain KAGVTQTPRYLIKTRGQQVTLSCSPISGHRSVSWYQQTPGQGLQFLFEYFSETQRNKGNFPGRFSGRQFSNSRSEMNVSTLELGDSALYLCASSGLNDNEQFFGPGTRLTVL.

J is TRBJ2-3 and V is TRBV7-9; 7 nucleotides align to TRBD2. The CDR3 extends over 16 amino acids. Germline CDR1 reads SEHNR; CDR2 reads FQNEAQ (reference sequence). The ends lost 4 bases at V and 0 bases at J; junction bases unmatched: 7. The DNA for the CDR3 is TGTGCCAGCAGCTCGGGAGGAAGCCCTAGCACAGATACGCAGTATTTT. This sequence encodes CASSSGGSPSTDTQYF.

V gene TRBV12-2 combines with J gene TRBJ1-5; TRBD1 is the table's D call, not checked against the DNA. TRBV12-2 counts as a pseudogene. The CDR3 contains 18 residues. The CDR3: CASRLVLGTRYSNQPQHF. CDR3 DNA sequence: TGTGCAAGTCGCTTAGTCTTAGGGACCCGCTATAGCAATCAGCCCCAGCATTTT.

This chain uses TRBV6-4 with TRBJ2-3; 7 nucleotides agree with TRBD1. Losses at the gene ends were 8 bases for V and 1 base for J; bases not matched to a gene: 3. The CDR3 consists of 13 residues. Per the germline V gene, CDR1 is MRHNA and CDR2 is SNTAGT. The CDR3 loop is CASATGGTDTQYF. The CDR3 region has the DNA TGTGCCAGCGCCACAGGGGGCACAGATACGCAGTATTTT.

The J gene is TRBJ2-2, the V gene TRBV6-1, with TRBD2 identical over 16 bases. The V and J ends lost 7 bases and 7 bases, in that order; junction bases with no gene match: 12. CDR3 length equals 18 residues. Germline V gives CDR1 MNHNS, CDR2 SASEGT. This CDR3 reads CASIGRPGTSGRDGELFF. CDR3 bases: TGTGCCAGCATTGGGCGCCCTGGGACTAGCGGGAGGGACGGGGAGCTGTTTTTT.

The chain employs TRBV4-1 and TRBJ1-6, with 7 bases that match TRBD1. This CDR3 contains 15 residues. Unmatched junction bases numbered 6, after V lost 3 bases and J lost 7 bases. CDR1 is MGHRA, CDR2 YSYEKL, per germline. The CDR3 coding sequence is TGCGCCAGCAGCCAGCAGACAGGGTGGAATTCACCCCTCCACTTT. It translates to CASSQQTGWNSPLHF.

V gene TRBV11-3 combines with J gene TRBJ2-2, with D tentatively TRBD2 (5 bases). Per the germline V gene, CDR1 is SGHNT and CDR2 is YENEEA. V lost 4 bases to trimming and J lost 0 bases, with 12 bases between them. The CDR3 has 16 amino acids. CDR3 residues: CASSSRGYANTGELFF. CDR3 nucleotide sequence: TGTGCCAGCAGCTCCCGGGGATACGCGAACACCGGGGAGCTGTTTTTT.

J is TRBJ1-4 and V is TRBV20-1; D gene unclear. The length of the CDR3 is 15 residues. Trimming shortened V by 2 bases and J by 0 bases, and 10 bases separated the two germline ends. Germline CDR1 reads DFQATT; CDR2 reads SNEGSKA (reference sequence). The CDR3 here is CSARHGIATNEKLFF. The CDR3 DNA sequence: TGCAGTGCTAGACACGGGATTGCAACTAATGAAAAACTGTTTTTT.

The chain joins TRBV29-1 to TRBJ2-1; D perhaps matches TRBD1 (6 bases). The CDR3 has 14 residues. V was cut by 4 bases and J by 8 bases, with 18 bases left in between. The V gene's germline CDR1 is SQVTM and CDR2 ANQGSEA. The DNA for the CDR3 is TGCAGCGTTGTTTTCATCGGGGACAAGGATGAGCAGTTCTTC. Amino acid sequence: CSVVFIGDKDEQFF.

V usage is TRBV12-3 or TRBV12-4 and J usage is TRBJ1-1, with 7 nucleotides matching TRBD1. The CDR3 runs 16 residues. Germline trimming cut 3 bases from V and 1 base from J; bases unmatched to any gene: 8. The CDR3 DNA reads TGTGCCAGCAGTTTTGGACAGGTACTCTCGAACACTGAAGCTTTCTTT. Residues: CASSFGQVLSNTEAFF.

The chain combines TRBV4-1 with TRBJ1-5, with a tentative D call TRBD1 (6 bases). The CDR3 consists of 15 residues. V lost 0 bases and J 7 bases, leaving 13 bases between the germline ends. Germline V gene data show CDR1 as MGHRA and CDR2 as YSYEKL. CDR3 amino acids: CASSQEPGEIQPQHF. Here the CDR3 DNA reads TGCGCCAGCAGCCAAGAACCAGGGGAGATACAGCCCCAGCATTTT.

The rearrangement uses TRBV6-5 and TRBJ1-1, with 8 bases that match TRBD1. The CDR3 sequence is 18 residues long. CDR1 is MNHEY, CDR2 SVGAGI, per germline. Trimming at V came to 0 bases and at J to 4 bases, leaving 13 bases not matched to a gene. CDR3 protein: CASSYSSLDRAGGTEAFF. The DNA of the CDR3 is TGTGCCAGCAGTTACTCGAGTCTGGACAGGGCGGGAGGCACTGAAGCTTTCTTT.

This rearrangement joins TRBV11-1 to TRBJ2-1; 8 positions agree with TRBD2. Germline trimming cut 1 base from V and 10 bases from J; bases unmatched to any gene: 6. This CDR3 has 14 residues. The germline CDR1 and CDR2 sequences are SGHAT and FQDESV (reference sequence). This CDR3 reads CASSLVGSGEEQFF. The CDR3 nucleotides read TGTGCCAGCAGCTTAGTTGGTAGCGGGGAGGAGCAGTTCTTC.

V is TRBV7-6 and J is TRBJ1-2; a possible D gene is TRBD1 (6 bases). Germline CDR1 SGHVS, CDR2 FNYEAQ. V dropped 2 bases and J dropped 8 bases, with 15 bases sitting between them. CDR3 length equals 14 residues. The CDR3 loop reads CASSLIPDRSGYTF. The CDR3 nucleotides are TGTGCCAGCAGCTTAATCCCCGACAGGTCGGGCTACACCTTC.

J is TRBJ2-1 and V is TRBV11-2; the match to TRBD1 covers 7 bases. V was clipped by 6 bases and J by 7 bases; unmatched bases: 9. The CDR3 covers 14 residues. Germline V gene lookup returns CDR1 SGHAT and CDR2 FQNNGV. DNA of the CDR3: TGTGCCAGCAGTGAAGGGGGCAGTTGGAATGAGCAGTTCTTC. It encodes CASSEGGSWNEQFF.

This clonotype was recorded only once. The V call is TRBV6-1, the J call TRBJ1-4; D may be TRBD1 (5 bases). The CDR3 extends over 16 amino acids. Germline lookup yields CDR1 MNHNS and CDR2 SASEGT. Between the trimmed V and J ends, which lost 6 bases and 4 bases, there was a span of 18 bases. The CDR3 nucleotides read TGTGCCAGCAGACTCGGGACCGCAGACTATAATGAAAAACTGTTTTTT. This encodes CASRLGTADYNEKLFF.

The chain joins TRBV28 to TRBJ2-1; tentative D call: TRBD2 (6 bases). V was clipped by 2 bases and J by 0 bases, with 8 bases between them. The CDR3 runs 15 residues. CDR1 MDHEN and CDR2 SYDVKM come from the germline V gene. The CDR3 here is CASSLGGSSYNEQFF. In DNA form, the CDR3 reads TGTGCCAGCAGTTTAGGGGGGAGCTCCTACAATGAGCAGTTCTTC.

V is TRBV29-1 and J is TRBJ2-7; 10 positions agree with TRBD1. J lost 5 bases, V lost 6 bases, and 7 bases had no gene match. CDR1 is SQVTM and CDR2 is ANQGSEA in the germline V gene. This CDR3 comprises 13 residues. CDR3 DNA: TGCAGCGTGGCCGGGACAGGGGACCACGAGCAGTACTTC. This codes for CSVAGTGDHEQYF.

The chain employs TRBV12-3 or TRBV12-4 and TRBJ2-3, with 10 bases aligning to TRBD2. CDR3 size: 14 residues. The V and J ends lost 4 bases and 4 bases, in that order; junction bases with no gene match: 2. CDR3 in DNA: TGTGCCAGCAGTTCGACTAGCGGGCCAGATACGCAGTATTTT. It encodes CASSSTSGPDTQYF.

This chain connects TRBV29-1 to TRBJ1-2; D perhaps matches TRBD1 (5 bases). Germline CDR1 reads SQVTM; CDR2 reads ANQGSEA. V was trimmed by 0 bases and J by 7 bases, leaving 6 bases between them. CDR3 size: 11 residues. The CDR3 loop reads CSVEDRAGYTF. The CDR3, as DNA: TGCAGCGTTGAAGACAGGGCTGGCTACACCTTC.

The chain joins TRBV24-1 to TRBJ1-2; TRBD1 is a possible D gene (5 bases). Trimming left V 11 bases short and J 3 bases short, with 15 bases between. Germline V gene data show CDR1 as KGHDR and CDR2 as SFDVKD. CDR3 length: 13 residues. The CDR3 is CAIRGEIDYGYTF. CDR3 DNA sequence: TGTGCCATCAGAGGGGAAATCGACTATGGCTACACCTTC.

This clonotype has a handful of counts. This chain links TRBV6-1 with TRBJ1-1; D is uncertain. CDR1 and CDR2 (germline): MNHNS, SASEGT. Trimming left V 3 bases short and J 11 bases short, with 13 bases between. The CDR3 covers 12 residues. CDR3 sequence reads: CASSDYGLGAFF. In DNA, the CDR3 is TGTGCCAGCAGTGATTATGGCCTTGGGGCTTTCTTT.